This TCR beta chain was found in a study of T cell repertoires in cytomegalovirus infection. Details on this clonotype: Its target is unknown.

TCRdb re-derived calls from the reads in MiXCR, one entry per CDR3 protein. Here the sample spans 150,000 or so distinct CDR3 sequences, approximately 21% being singletons. The origin of this receptor is a human donor in good health (CMV status not recorded). Some clones in this sample may be carry-over from other donors' samples. Material: CD8+ T cells from cultured PBMCs, obtained from culture after CMV antigen stimulation.

CDR3 sequence (DNA): TGTGCCAGCAGCGTCGGGACAACGAGCTCCTACGAGCAGTACTTC. Protein product: CASSVGTTSSYEQYF. The chain links TRBV7-6 to TRBJ2-7, with D perhaps matching TRBD1 (6 bases). Germline CDR1 is SGHVS and CDR2 is FNYEAQ. V lost 5 bases and J lost 0, with 14 bases in between. The CDR3 consists of 15 residues.